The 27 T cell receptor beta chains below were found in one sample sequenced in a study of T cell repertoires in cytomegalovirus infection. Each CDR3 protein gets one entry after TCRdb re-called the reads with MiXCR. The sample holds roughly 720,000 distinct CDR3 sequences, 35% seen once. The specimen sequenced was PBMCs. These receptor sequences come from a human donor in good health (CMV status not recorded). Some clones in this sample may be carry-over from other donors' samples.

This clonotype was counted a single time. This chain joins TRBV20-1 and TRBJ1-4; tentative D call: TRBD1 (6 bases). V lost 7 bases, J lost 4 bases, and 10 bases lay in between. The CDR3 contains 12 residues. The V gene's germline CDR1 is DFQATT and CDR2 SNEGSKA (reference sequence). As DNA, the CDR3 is TGCAGTGGGGACAATGGTAATGAAAAACTGTTTTTT. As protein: CSGDNGNEKLFF.

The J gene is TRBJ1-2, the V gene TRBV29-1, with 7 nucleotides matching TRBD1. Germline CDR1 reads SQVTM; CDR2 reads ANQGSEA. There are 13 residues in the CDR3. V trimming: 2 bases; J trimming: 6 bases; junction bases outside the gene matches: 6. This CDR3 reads CSVENRGRNGYTF. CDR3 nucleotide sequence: TGCAGCGTTGAAAACAGGGGTAGGAATGGCTACACCTTC.

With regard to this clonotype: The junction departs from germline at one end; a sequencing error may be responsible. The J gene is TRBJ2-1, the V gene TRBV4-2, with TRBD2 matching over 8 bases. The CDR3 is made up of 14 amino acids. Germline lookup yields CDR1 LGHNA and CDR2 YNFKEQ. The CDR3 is CSSSQSGSGREQFF. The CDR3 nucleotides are TGTTCCAGCAGCCAGAGCGGGAGTGGCCGTGAGCAGTTCTTC.

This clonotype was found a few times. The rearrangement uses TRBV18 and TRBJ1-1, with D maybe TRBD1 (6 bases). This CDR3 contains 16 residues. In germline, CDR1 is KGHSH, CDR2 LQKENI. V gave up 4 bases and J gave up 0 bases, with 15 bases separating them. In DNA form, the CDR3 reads TGTGCCAGCTCACAAAACTACAGGGTTATGAACACTGAAGCTTTCTTT. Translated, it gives CASSQNYRVMNTEAFF.

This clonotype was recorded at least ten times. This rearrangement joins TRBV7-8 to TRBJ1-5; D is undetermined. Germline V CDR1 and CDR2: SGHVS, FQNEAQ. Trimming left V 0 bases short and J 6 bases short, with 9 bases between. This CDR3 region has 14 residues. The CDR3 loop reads CASSLADYGQPQHF. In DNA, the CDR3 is TGTGCCAGCAGCTTAGCGGATTACGGTCAGCCCCAGCATTTT.

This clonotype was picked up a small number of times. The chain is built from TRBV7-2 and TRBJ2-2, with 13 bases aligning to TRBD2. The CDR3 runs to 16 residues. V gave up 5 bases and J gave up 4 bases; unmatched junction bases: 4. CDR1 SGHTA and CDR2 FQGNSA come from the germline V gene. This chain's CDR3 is CASSGRTSGSTGELFF. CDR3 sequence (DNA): TGTGCCAGCAGCGGAAGGACTAGCGGGAGCACCGGGGAGCTGTTTTTT.

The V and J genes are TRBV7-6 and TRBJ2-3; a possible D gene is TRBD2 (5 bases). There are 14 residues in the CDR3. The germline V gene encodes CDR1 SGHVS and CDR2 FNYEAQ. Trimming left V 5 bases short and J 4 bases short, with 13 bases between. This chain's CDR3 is CASSPLSGSDTQYF. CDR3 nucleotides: TGTGCCAGCAGCCCCCTTTCGGGGTCAGATACGCAGTATTTT.

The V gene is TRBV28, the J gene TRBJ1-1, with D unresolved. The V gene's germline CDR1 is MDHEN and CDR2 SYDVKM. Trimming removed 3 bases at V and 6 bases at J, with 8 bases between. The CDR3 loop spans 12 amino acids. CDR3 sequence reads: CASSFALSEAFF. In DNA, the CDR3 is TGTGCCAGCAGTTTTGCCCTTTCTGAAGCTTTCTTT. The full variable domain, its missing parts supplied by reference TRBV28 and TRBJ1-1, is DVKVTQSSRYLVKRTGEKVFLECVQDMDHENMFWYRQDPGLGLRLIYFSYDVKMKEKGDIPEGYSVSREKKERFSLILESASTNQTSMYLCASSFALSEAFFGQGTRLTVV.

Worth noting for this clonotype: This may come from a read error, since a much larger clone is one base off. CDR3 region: CASSFVWGANYGYPF. CDR3 coding DNA: TGTGCCAGCAGCTTCGTATGGGGAGCGAACTATGGCTACCCCTTC. The rearrangement uses TRBV7-2 and TRBJ1-2; D ambiguous. CDR1 SGHTA and CDR2 FQGNSA come from the germline V gene. The CDR3 has 15 residues.

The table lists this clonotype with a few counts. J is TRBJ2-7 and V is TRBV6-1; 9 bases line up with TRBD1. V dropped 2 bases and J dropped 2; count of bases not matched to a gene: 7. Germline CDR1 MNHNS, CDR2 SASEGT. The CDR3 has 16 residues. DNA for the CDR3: TGTGCCAGCAGTGAAAGGTTGGGACAGGGAACCTACGAGCAGTACTTC. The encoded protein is CASSERLGQGTYEQYF.

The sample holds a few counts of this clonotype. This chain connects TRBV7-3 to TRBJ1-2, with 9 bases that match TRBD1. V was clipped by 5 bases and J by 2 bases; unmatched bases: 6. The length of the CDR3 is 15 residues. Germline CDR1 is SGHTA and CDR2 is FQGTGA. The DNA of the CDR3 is TGTGCCAGCAGCCGCGACGGGACAGGGAACTATGGCTACACCTTC. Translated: CASSRDGTGNYGYTF. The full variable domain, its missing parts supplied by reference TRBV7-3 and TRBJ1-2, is GAGVSQTPSNKVTEKGKYVELRCDPISGHTALYWYRQSLGQGPEFLIYFQGTGAADDSGLPNDRFFAVRPEGSVSTLKIQRTERGDSAVYLCASSRDGTGNYGYTFGSGTRLTVV.

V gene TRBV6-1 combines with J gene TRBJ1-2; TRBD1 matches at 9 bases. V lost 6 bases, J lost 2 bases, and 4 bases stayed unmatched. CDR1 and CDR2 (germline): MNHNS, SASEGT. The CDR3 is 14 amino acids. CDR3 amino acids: CASRTGGKNYGYTF. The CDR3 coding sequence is TGTGCCAGCAGAACAGGGGGCAAGAACTATGGCTACACCTTC.

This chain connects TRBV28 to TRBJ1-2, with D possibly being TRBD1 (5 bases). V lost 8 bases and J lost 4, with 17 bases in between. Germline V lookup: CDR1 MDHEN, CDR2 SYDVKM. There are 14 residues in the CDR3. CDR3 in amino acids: CASLTSRESYGYTF. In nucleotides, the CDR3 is TGTGCCAGCCTCACATCCAGGGAGAGCTATGGCTACACCTTC.

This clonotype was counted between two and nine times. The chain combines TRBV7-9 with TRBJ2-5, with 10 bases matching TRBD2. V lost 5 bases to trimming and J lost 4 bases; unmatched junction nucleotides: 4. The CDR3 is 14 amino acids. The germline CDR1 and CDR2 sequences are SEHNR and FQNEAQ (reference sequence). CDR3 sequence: CASSASGSSETQYF. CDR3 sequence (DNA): TGTGCCAGCAGCGCTAGCGGGAGCTCAGAGACCCAGTACTTC.

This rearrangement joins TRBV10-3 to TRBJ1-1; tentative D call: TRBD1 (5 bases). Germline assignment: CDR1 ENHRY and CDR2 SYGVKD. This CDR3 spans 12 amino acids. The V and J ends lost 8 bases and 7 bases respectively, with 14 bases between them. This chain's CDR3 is CAIWRGGGEAFF. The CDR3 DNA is TGTGCCATCTGGCGGGGGGGGGGTGAAGCTTTCTTT.

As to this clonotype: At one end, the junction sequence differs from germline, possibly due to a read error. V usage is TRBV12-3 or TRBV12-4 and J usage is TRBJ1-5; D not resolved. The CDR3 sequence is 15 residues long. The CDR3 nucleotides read TGTGCCAGCAATACCTCGCGGCCCAAATGTCAGCCCCAGAATTTT. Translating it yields CASNTSRPKCQPQNF.

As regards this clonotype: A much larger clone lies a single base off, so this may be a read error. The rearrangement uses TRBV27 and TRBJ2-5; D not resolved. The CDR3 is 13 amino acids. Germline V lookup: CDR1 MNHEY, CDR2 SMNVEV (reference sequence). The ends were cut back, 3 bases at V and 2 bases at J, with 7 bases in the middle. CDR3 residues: CASSFHGQETQYF. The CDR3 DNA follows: TGTGCCAGCAGTTTTCACGGACAAGAGACCCAGTACTTC.

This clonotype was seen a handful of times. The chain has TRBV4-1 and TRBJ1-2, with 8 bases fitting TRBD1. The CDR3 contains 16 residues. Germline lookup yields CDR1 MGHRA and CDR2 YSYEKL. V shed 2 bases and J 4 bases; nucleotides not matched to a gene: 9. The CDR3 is CASSQTGTGEAYGYTF. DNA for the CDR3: TGCGCCAGCAGCCAAACCGGGACAGGAGAAGCCTATGGCTACACCTTC.

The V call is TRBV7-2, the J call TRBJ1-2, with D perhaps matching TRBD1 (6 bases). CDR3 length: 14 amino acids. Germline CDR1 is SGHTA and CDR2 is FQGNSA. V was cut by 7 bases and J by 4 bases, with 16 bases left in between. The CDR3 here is CASTLGGDTYGYTF. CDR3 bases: TGTGCCAGCACGCTTGGGGGGGACACCTATGGCTACACCTTC.

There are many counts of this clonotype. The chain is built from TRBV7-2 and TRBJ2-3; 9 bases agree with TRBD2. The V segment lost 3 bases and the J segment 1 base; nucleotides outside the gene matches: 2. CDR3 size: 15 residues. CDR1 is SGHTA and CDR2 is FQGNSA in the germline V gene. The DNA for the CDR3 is TGTGCCAGCAGCTTGCTAGCGGGACGCACAGATACGCAGTATTTT. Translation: CASSLLAGRTDTQYF.

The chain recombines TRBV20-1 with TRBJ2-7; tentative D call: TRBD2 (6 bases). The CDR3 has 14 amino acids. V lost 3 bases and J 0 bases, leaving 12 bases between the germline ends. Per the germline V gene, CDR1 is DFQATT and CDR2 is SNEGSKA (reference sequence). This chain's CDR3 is CSASGAGSSYEQYF. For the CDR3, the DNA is TGCAGTGCTAGTGGGGCGGGAAGCTCCTACGAGCAGTACTTC.

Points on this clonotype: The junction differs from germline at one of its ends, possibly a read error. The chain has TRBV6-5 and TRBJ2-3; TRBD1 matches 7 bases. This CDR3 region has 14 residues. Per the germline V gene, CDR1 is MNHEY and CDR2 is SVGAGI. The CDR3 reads CARSYRGGTDTQYF. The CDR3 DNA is TGTGCCCGCAGTTACAGGGGAGGCACAGATACGCAGTATTTT.

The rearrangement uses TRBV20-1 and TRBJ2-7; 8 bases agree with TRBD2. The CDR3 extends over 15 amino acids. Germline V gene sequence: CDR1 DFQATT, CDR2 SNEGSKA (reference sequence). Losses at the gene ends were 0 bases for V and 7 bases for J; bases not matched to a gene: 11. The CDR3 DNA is TGCAGTGCTAGAGATTTGAGCGGGAGAAAGGGAGAGCAGTACTTC. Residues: CSARDLSGRKGEQYF.

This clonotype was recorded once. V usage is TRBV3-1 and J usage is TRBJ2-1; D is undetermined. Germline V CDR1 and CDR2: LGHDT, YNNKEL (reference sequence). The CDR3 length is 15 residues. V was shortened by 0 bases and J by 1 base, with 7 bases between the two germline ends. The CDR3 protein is CASSQDSRSYNEQFF. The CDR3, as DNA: TGTGCCAGCAGCCAAGATAGCCGGTCCTACAATGAGCAGTTCTTC.

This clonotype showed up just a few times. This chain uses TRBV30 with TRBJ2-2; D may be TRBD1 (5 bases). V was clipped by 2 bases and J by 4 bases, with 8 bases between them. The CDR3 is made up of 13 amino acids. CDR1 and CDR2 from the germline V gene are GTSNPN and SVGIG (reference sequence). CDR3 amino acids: CAWSTGTTGELFF. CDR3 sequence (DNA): TGTGCCTGGAGTACAGGAACCACCGGGGAGCTGTTTTTT.

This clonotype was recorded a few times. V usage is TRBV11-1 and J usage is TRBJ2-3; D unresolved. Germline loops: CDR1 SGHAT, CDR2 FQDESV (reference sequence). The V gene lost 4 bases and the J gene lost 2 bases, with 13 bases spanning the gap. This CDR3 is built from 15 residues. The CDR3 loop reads CASSYPRAVTDTQYF. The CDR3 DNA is TGTGCCAGCAGCTACCCCCGGGCCGTCACAGATACGCAGTATTTT.

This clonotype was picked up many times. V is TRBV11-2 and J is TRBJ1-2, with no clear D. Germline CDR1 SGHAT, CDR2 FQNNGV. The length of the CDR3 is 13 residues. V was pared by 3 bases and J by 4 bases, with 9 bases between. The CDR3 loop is CASSFLSGYGYTF. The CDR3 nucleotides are TGTGCCAGCAGCTTTCTTTCCGGCTATGGCTACACCTTC.